This T cell receptor (beta chain) is from a study of T cells expressing NK-cell markers (dated by TCRdb to 2018 to 2021). Broadly, across the study: TCR beta-chain repertoires were profiled in sorted CD3+CD56+NKG2C+, CD3+CD56+NKG2C- and CD3+CD56-NKG2C+ T-cell subsets from several donors. Of the eight sequenced donors, seven were found to be HCMV-seropositive and one was found to be HCMV-seronegative. The eight sequenced donors were randomly selected healthy volunteers, three men and five women. Libraries were sequenced as 2 x 150 bp reads on Illumina HiSeq 2000/2500, MiSeq or NextSeq.

Concerning this clonotype: Its antigen has not been determined.

HCMV serostatus was determined by detecting HCMV-specific IgG in serum with a commercial ELISA kit. Peripheral blood mononuclear cells were isolated from blood by Ficoll density gradient centrifugation. Inclusive of the bounding cysteine and phenylalanine, the CDR3 is 11 residues long. DNA is not recorded here. CDR1 SGHRS and CDR2 YFSETQ are derived from the germline V gene. The paper as a whole reports these results and caveats: In six donors, the dominant CD3+CD56+NKG2C+ clonotypes were among the top 10 CD8+ clonotypes and accounted for about 1.0-7.5% of CD8+ T cells. It remained unclear whether the expanded NKG2C-expressing T cell clones were specific for HCMV antigens. Those dominant clonotypes were again the most abundant among CD3+CD56-NKG2C+ cells in a handful of donors, at about 25-65%.

The sample was run on an Illumina HiSeq 2000. TCR beta cDNA libraries were made by 5'RACE template switching that added a universal primer site and unique molecular identifiers. Synthesis of cDNA was primed from the TCR beta constant segment and was followed by two consecutive PCR amplification steps. Regarding the original processing steps: Reads were demultiplexed and grouped by UMI with MIGEC, and clonotypes were assembled and quantified with MiTCR. To exclude erroneous sequences, any TCR cDNA sequence not supported by at least two reads was discarded. The tcR package was used for downstream repertoire analysis, with clonotypes matched between fractions based on CDR3 nucleotide sequence plus V segment. VDJmatch was used to annotate antigen specificity against VDJdb, with one amino acid substitution in CDR3 permitted. TCRdb reprocessed the reads and provides one entry for every CDR3 protein sequence; no DNA is given. TCRdb's processing, not the authors' own work, is the source of the V and J calls. The sample's table lists a count of 150,000 to 180,000 distinct CDR3 sequences. The ten biggest clones cover about 39% of the sample.

This clonotype was obtained from a woman between 45 and 60 years old in good health. Donor details come from another sample of the same person, matched by shared clones. The receptor chain draws on TRBV5-1 and TRBJ2-1; TCRdb reports TRBD1, a call that lacks DNA to check it against. Sequences were obtained from blood T cells: a sorted CD56 or NKG2C T cell subset, CD4+ or CD8+ T cells, or bulk PBMC T cells (not recorded which). The CDR3 protein: CASSLEGQQFF. The entire variable domain, with the stretches around the CDR3 drawn from the reference TRBV5-1 and TRBJ2-1 proteins, is KAGVTQTPRYLIKTRGQQVTLSCSPISGHRSVSWYQQTPGQGLQFLFEYFSETQRNKGNFPGRFSGRQFSNSRSEMNVSTLELGDSALYLCASSLEGQQFFGPGTRLTVL.